This is a list of T cell receptor beta chains from one sample in a study of T cell responses to AZD1222 COVID-19 vaccine. TCRdb's copy holds only in-frame clones and misses some; the assay was immunoSEQ multiplex PCR. This sample yields some 130,000 clones, of which approximately 91% are seen a single time; around 0.99% belongs to the top ten. This specimen was peripheral blood, taken 28 days after the second AZD1222 dose. The receptors shown here come from an adult who received the AZD1222 COVID-19 vaccine. Each CDR3 is given with its conserved first and last residue. D genes are given only for firm matches. Some rows have no size entry. The others give once, few or many, or a class for an expanded clone.

TRBJ1-3 . . TRBV3-1/TRBV3-2 TGTGCCAGTCAAAGGGTTGCAGGGGCAATGTTAGGAAACACCATATATTTT CASQRVAGAMLGNTIYF
TRBJ1-5 . . TRBV28 TGTGCCAGTGGTCCTGGGAATCAGCCCCAGCATTTT CASGPGNQPQHF
TRBJ1-2 TRBD1 . TRBV7-8 TGTGCCAGCAGCTCCTCCCGGGTACAGGGGGACTATGGCTACACCTTC CASSSSRVQGDYGYTF
TRBJ2-2 TRBD2 . TRBV14 TGTGCCAGCAGCCGAAGGCCGACGCTAGCGGGTCTGAACACCGGGGAGCTGTTTTTT CASSRRPTLAGLNTGELFF
TRBJ2-2 . . TRBV7-3 TGTGCCAGCAGCTTATGGGGAACCGGGGAGCTGTTTTTT CASSLWGTGELFF
TRBJ2-3 . . TRBV18 TGTGCCAGCTCACCCGCCCTCACAGATACGCAGTATTTT CASSPALTDTQYF
TRBJ2-3 TRBD2 . TRBV19 TGTGCCAGTAGGGGACTAGCGGGCGCCACAGATACGCAGTATTTT CASRGLAGATDTQYF
TRBJ2-1 TRBD1 . TRBV18 TGTGCCAGCTCTACAGGGGTCGTAAATGAGCAGTTCTTC CASSTGVVNEQFF
TRBJ2-1 TRBD1 . TRBV28 TGTGCCAGCAGTTTAAGACAGGGGGATATCAATGAGCAGTTCTTC CASSLRQGDINEQFF
TRBJ1-5 . once TRBV6-5 TGTGCCAGCCGAGTTGGGGGGCCGGCGAGGCCCCAGCATTTT CASRVGGPARPQHF
TRBJ2-2 . once TRBV11-1 TGTGCCAGCAGCTTCCGGGGCACCGGGGAGCTGTTTTTT CASSFRGTGELFF
TRBJ2-1 . once TRBV27 TGTGCCAGCAGTTTACGGAGGGGGAGCTACAATGAGCAGTTCTTC CASSLRRGSYNEQFF
TRBJ2-3 . . TRBV27 TGTGCCAGCAGTAAGAGCACAGATACGCAGTATTTT CASSKSTDTQYF
TRBJ2-3 . . TRBV27 TGTGCCAGCAGTCTAAGCAGGGGTGCGACAGATACGCAGTATTTT CASSLSRGATDTQYF
TRBJ2-2 . . TRBV20-1 TGCAGTGCTAGTTTGTTCGGGACCGGGGAGCTGTTTTTT CSASLFGTGELFF
TRBJ2-7 . . TRBV28 TGTGCCAGCAGTTTATTCGGACGGAAACACTACGAGCAGTACTTC CASSLFGRKHYEQYF
TRBJ2-2 TRBD2 . TRBV5-5 TGTGCCAGCAGCTTGTTCGCTAGCGGGAGCCGTAACACCGGGGAGCTGTTTTTT CASSLFASGSRNTGELFF
TRBJ1-6 TRBD1 . TRBV19 TGTGCCAGTAGTACAACAGGGGGTAGGAGTAATTCACCCCTCCACTTT CASSTTGGRSNSPLHF
TRBJ2-1 . . TRBV3-1/TRBV3-2 TGTGCCAGCAGCCAACCAGGGGTCAATGAGCAGTTCTTC CASSQPGVNEQFF
TRBJ2-3 . . TRBV27 TGTGCCAGCAGTTTCTCCACAGATACGCAGTATTTT CASSFSTDTQYF
TRBJ1-5 . . TRBV9 TGTGCCAGCAGCGTTGAGCATAATCAGCCCCAGCATTTT CASSVEHNQPQHF
TRBJ2-7 . . TRBV12-5 TGTGCTAGTGGTTTGGTAGATCGTGGAGGGGGCTACGAGCAGTACTTC CASGLVDRGGGYEQYF
TRBJ2-7 TRBD1 . TRBV18 TGTGCCAGCTCAGCAGAAAGAACGGGACAGTCGTACTTC CASSAERTGQSYF
TRBJ2-5 . . TRBV27 TGTGCCAGCACCTCATGGGAGTCCGTGGCACTAGAGACCCAGTACTTC CASTSWESVALETQYF
TRBJ2-4 . . TRBV5-1 TGCGCCAGCAGCTTCCCAGAGGGGAACATTCAGTACTTC CASSFPEGNIQYF
TRBJ1-2 . once TRBV25-1 TGTGCCAGCAGTCCCCGGGTCGGACAGTCTAACTATGGCTACACCTTC CASSPRVGQSNYGYTF
TRBJ2-5 TRBD1 . TRBV5-4 TGTGCCAGCAGTCTACAGGGGGCTGAAGAGACCCAGTACTTC CASSLQGAEETQYF
TRBJ2-3 . . TRBV2 TGTGCCAGTTTGTTGGGCTCAGATACGCAGTATTTT CASLLGSDTQYF
TRBJ2-7 . once TRBV19 TGTGCCAGTAGTATAGATCGAGCCAGGGCCTACGAGCAGTACTTC CASSIDRARAYEQYF
TRBJ2-3 TRBD2 . TRBV5-4 TGTGCCAGCAGCCCTAGCGGGAGGGCCGTAGATACGCAGTATTTT CASSPSGRAVDTQYF
TRBJ1-2 TRBD1 . TRBV4-2 TGTGCCAGCAGCCAGGCTGACAGGGTGTCTAACTATGGCTACACCTTC CASSQADRVSNYGYTF
TRBJ2-1 TRBD2 . TRBV7-2 TGTGCCAGCAGCTTAGAGGGACTAGCGGGCTTCGGGCTGTACAATGAGCAGTTCTTC CASSLEGLAGFGLYNEQFF
TRBJ1-2 . . TRBV18 TGTGCCAGCTCGCCACGACAGGCCCAAGCTAACTATGGCTACACCTTC CASSPRQAQANYGYTF
TRBJ1-5 . . TRBV18 TGTGCCAGCTCATCTCAGGGAGGTCGGGGTCAGCCCCAGCATTTT CASSSQGGRGQPQHF
TRBJ1-1 . . TRBV10-3 TGTGCCATTGGAGACAGGACTCCCACTGAAGCTTTCTTT CAIGDRTPTEAFF
TRBJ1-5 . . TRBV6-5 TGTGCCAGCAGTTCTCGTCCGGACATAAGGGATCAGCCCCAGCATTTT CASSSRPDIRDQPQHF
TRBJ1-2 . few TRBV13 TGTGCCAGCAGCTTAGTGGATGGGGGGAACTATGGCTACACCTTC CASSLVDGGNYGYTF
TRBJ2-7 TRBD2 . TRBV10-1 TGCGCCAGCAAGACTAGCGGGCGTTCCTACGAGCAGTACTTC CASKTSGRSYEQYF
TRBJ1-2 . . TRBV12-3/TRBV12-4 TGTGCCAGCAGTACAGCTAACTATGGCTACACCTTC CASSTANYGYTF
TRBJ2-3 TRBD1 . TRBV5-1 TGCGCCAGCAGCCCCGGGACAGGGGGCCAAGATACGCAGTATTTT CASSPGTGGQDTQYF
TRBJ2-4 . . TRBV7-8 TGTGCCAGCAGCCAGAGGGGCCAGAAAAACATTCAGTACTTC CASSQRGQKNIQYF
TRBJ2-1 . . TRBV10-3 TGTGCCATCAGTGAGTCGGGACAAAATTACAATGAGCAGTTCTTC CAISESGQNYNEQFF
TRBJ2-2 TRBD1 . TRBV5-1 TGCGCCAGCAGCCACTCCGGGACAGGGAACACCGGGGAGCTGTTTTTT CASSHSGTGNTGELFF
TRBJ1-4 . . TRBV27 TGTGCCAGCAGTTTATGGGGATACGGGGAAAAACTGTTTTTT CASSLWGYGEKLFF
TRBJ2-2 . once TRBV24-1 TGTGCCACCAGTGATCGTACTAGTACCGGGGAGCTGTTTTTT CATSDRTSTGELFF
TRBJ1-2 . . TRBV5-4 TGTGCCAGCAGCTTGGATGGAGGAATCGACTATGGCTACACCTTC CASSLDGGIDYGYTF
TRBJ2-2 . . TRBV27 TGTGCCAGCAGTCAGCTACATATCGGGGAGCTGTTTTTT CASSQLHIGELFF
TRBJ2-3 . . TRBV19 TGTGCCAGTAGTATAAGGGTTCGAAGCACAGATACGCAGTATTTT CASSIRVRSTDTQYF
TRBJ2-3 . . TRBV5-4 TGTGCCAGCAGCTTGTCTTTCCAAACGGCAGATACGCAGTATTTT CASSLSFQTADTQYF
TRBJ2-2 . . TRBV28 TGTGCCAGCAGGCACCGAGGCGCCTCGAACACCGGGGAGCTGTTTTTT CASRHRGASNTGELFF
TRBJ1-4 . . TRBV12-3/TRBV12-4 TGTGCCAGCAGTTTCCGTCCCAATGAAAAACTGTTTTTT CASSFRPNEKLFF
TRBJ1-2 TRBD1 . TRBV4-1 TGCGCCAGCACCCTCGACGGGCAGGGGGGATATGGCTACACCTTC CASTLDGQGGYGYTF
TRBJ1-5 TRBD1 . TRBV7-9 TGTGCCAGCAGCTTGGGACAGACCAATCAGCCCCAGCATTTT CASSLGQTNQPQHF